The T cell receptor (beta chain) under discussion was sequenced for a study of T-cell memory formation after mild COVID-19. TCRdb re-called the 5' RACE reads through MiXCR, storing one row per CDR3 protein. The sample yields 450,000 or so distinct CDR3 sequences, about 23% seen once. The CDR3 extends over 13 amino acids. Looked up from germline, CDR1 is SGHAT and CDR2 is FQNNGV. V was cut by 8 bases and J by 0 bases, with 8 bases left in between. The sample comprised PBMCs or a T cell subset sorted from them (not recorded which). The receptor was derived from an adult woman who had mild COVID-19 (a few samples of this study predate the infection). Cell type and time point are not known. V usage is TRBV11-2 and J usage is TRBJ2-4; no clear D. As DNA, the CDR3 is TGTGCCAGCCGCGCCGTAGCCAAAAACATTCAGTACTTC. It codes for CASRAVAKNIQYF.